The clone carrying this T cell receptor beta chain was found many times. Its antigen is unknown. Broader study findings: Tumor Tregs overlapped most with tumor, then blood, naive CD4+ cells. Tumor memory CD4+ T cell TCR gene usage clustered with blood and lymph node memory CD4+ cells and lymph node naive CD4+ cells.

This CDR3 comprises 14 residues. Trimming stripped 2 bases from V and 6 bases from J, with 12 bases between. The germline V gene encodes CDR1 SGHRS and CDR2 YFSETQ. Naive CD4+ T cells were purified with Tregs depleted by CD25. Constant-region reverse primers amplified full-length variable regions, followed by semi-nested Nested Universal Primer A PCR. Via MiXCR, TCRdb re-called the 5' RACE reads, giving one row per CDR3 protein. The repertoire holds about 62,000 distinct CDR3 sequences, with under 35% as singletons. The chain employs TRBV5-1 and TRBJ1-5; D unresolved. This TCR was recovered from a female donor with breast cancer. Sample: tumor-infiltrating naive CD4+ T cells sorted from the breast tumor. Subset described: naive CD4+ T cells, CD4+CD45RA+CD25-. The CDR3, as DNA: TGCGCCAGCAGCTTCGTGCCCGAGGGTCAGCCCCAGCATTTT. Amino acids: CASSFVPEGQPQHF.